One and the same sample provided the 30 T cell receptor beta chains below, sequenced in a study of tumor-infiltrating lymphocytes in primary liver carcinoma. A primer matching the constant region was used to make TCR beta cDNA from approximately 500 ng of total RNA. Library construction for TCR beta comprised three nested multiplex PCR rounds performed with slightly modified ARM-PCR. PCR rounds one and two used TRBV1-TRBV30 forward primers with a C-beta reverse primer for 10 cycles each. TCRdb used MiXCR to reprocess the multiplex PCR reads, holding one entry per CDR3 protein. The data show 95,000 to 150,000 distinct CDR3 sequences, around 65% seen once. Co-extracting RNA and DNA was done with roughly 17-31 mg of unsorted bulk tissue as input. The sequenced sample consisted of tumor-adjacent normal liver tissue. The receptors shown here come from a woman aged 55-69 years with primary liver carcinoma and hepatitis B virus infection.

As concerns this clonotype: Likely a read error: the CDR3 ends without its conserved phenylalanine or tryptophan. CDR3 nucleotides: TGTGCCAGTAGCCCTGGGACTAGCGGGATCAATGAGCAGTTCTTA. This sequence encodes CASSPGTSGINEQFL. The V call is TRBV11-2, the J call TRBJ2-1; 13 bases align to TRBD2. V shed 9 bases and J 6 bases; nucleotides not matched to a gene: 8. Germline V gene sequence: CDR1 SGHAT, CDR2 FQNNGV. The CDR3 loop spans 15 amino acids.

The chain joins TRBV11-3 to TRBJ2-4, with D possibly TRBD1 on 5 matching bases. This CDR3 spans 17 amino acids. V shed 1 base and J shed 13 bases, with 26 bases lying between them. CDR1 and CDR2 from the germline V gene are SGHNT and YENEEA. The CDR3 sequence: CASSLAAAGSVKNVQYF. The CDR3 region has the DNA TGTGCCAGCAGCTTAGCGGCCGCAGGGTCCGTCAAAAACGTCCAGTACTTC.

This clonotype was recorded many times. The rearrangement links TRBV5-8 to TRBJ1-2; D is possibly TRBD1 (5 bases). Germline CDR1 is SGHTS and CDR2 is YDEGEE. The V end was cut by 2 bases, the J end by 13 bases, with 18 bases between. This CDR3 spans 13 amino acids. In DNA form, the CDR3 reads TGTGCCAGCAGCTTTGGCAGGGCCTCCGCCGGCACCTTC. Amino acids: CASSFGRASAGTF.

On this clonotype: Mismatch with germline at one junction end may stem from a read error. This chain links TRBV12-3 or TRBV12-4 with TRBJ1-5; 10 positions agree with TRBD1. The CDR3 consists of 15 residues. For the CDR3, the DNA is TGTGCCAGCTCCATGACAGGGGGCCGTAATCAGTCCCAGCATTTT. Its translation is CASSMTGGRNQSQHF.

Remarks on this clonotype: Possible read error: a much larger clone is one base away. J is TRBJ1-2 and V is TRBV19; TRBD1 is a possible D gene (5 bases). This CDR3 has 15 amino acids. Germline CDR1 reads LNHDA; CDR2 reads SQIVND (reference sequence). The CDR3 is CASRGMQFRDYGFTF. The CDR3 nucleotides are TGTGCCAGTAGAGGAATGCAGTTTAGGGACTATGGCTTCACCTTC.

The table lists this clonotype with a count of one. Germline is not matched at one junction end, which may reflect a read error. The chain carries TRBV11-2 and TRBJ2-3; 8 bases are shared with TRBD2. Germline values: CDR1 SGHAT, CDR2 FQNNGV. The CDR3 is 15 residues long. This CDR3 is CASSFREGGADTQYF. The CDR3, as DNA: TGCGCCAGTAGCTTTCGGGAGGGGGGCGCAGATACGCAGTATTTT.

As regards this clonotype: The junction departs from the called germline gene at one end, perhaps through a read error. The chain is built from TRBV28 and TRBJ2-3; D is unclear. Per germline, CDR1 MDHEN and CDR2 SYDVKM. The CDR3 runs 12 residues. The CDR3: CASSFPRDTQYF. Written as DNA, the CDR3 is TGTGCCAGTAGTTTTCCTAGAGATACGCAATATTTT.

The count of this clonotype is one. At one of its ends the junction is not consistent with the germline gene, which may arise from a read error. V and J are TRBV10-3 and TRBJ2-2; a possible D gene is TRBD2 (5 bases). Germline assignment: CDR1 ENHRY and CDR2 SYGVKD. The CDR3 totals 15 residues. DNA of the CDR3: TGTGCCATCAGGGGAGCGGAGACGAACACCGGGGAGCTGCTTTTT. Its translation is CAIRGAETNTGELLF.

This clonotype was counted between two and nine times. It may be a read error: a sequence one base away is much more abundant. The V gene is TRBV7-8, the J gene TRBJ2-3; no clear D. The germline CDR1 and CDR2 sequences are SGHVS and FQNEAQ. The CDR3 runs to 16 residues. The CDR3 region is CASSLGAVVRTDTQYF. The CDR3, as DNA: TGTGCCAGCAGCTTAGGTGCAGTTGTAAGAACAGATACACAGTATTTT. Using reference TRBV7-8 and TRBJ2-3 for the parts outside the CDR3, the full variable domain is GAGVSQSPRYKVAKRGQDVALRCDPISGHVSLFWYQQALGQGPEFLTYFQNEAQLDKSGLPSDRFFAERPEGSVSTLKIQRTQQEDSAVYLCASSLGAVVRTDTQYFGPGTRLTVL.

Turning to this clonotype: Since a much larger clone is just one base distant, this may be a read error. CDR3 coding DNA: TGTGCCTGCAATAGCGGAGCCCACGAGCAGTACTTC. The encoded protein is CACNSGAHEQYF. The rearrangement links TRBV2 to TRBJ2-7; a weak D match, TRBD2 (6 bases). This CDR3 has 12 residues. Germline V gene data show CDR1 as SNHLY and CDR2 as FYNNEI. The V and J ends lost 11 bases and 5 bases respectively, with 16 bases between them.

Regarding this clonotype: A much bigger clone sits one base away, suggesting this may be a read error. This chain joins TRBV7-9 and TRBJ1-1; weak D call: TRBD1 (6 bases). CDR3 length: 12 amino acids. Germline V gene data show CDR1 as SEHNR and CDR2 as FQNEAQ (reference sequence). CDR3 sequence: CANSLQGPEAFF. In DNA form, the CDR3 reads TGTGCCAACAGCTTACAGGGCCCTGAAGCTTTCTTT.

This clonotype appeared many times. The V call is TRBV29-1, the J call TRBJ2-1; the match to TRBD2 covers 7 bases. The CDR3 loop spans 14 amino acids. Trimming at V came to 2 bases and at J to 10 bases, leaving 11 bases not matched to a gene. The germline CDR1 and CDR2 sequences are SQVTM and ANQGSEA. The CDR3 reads CSVEPGAGRNEQFF. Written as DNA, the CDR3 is TGCAGCGTTGAACCCGGCGCCGGGAGGAACGAGCAGTTCTTC.

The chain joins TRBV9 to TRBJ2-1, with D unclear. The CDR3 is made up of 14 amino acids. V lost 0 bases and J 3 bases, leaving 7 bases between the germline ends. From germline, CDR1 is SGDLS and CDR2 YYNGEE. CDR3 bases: TGTGCCAGCAGCGTAGGCGCAGGCTACAATGAGCAGTTCTTC. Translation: CASSVGAGYNEQFF.

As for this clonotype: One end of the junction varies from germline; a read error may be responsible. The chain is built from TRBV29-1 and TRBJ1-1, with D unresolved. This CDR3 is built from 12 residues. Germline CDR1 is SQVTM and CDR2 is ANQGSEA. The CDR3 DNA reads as TGCGGCGTTAGCCCAAGTAACATTGAAGCTTTCTTT. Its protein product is CGVSPSNIEAFF.

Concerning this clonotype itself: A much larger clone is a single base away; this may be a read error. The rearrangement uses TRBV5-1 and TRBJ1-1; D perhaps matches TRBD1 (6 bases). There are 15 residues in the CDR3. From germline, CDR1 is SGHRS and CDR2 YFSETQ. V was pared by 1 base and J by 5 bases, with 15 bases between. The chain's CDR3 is CASSLRGHGGTEAFF. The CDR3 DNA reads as TGCGCCAGCAGCTTGAGGGGACACGGGGGAACTGAAGCTTTCTTT.

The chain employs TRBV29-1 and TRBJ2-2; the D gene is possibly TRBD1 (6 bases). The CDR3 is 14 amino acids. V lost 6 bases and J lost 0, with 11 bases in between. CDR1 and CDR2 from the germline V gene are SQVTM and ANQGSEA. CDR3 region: CSVTGLPNTGELFF. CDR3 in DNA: TGCAGCGTAACAGGGCTTCCGAACACCGGGGAGCTGTTTTTT.

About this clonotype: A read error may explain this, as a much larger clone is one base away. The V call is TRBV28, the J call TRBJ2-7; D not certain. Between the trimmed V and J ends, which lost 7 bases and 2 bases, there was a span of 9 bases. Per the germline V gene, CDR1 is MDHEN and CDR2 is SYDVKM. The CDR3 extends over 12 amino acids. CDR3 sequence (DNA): TGTGCCAGCACTTCCACCCCCTACGAGCAGTACTTC. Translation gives CASTSTPYEQYF.

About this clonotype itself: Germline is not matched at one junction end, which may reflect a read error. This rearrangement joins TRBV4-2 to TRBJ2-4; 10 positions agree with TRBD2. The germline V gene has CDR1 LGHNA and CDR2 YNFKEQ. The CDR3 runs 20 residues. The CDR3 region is CVSSQESPSGSVGPGNIQYF. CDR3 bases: TGTGTCAGCAGCCAAGAGTCCCCTAGCGGGAGTGTAGGGCCAGGAAATATTCAGTACTTC.

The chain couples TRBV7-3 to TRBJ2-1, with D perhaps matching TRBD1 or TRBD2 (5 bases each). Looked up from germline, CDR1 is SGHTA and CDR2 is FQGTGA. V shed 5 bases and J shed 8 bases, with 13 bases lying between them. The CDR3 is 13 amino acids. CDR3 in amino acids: CASSLPGDHEQFF. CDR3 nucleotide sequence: TGTGCCAGCAGCCTACCCGGGGACCATGAGCAGTTCTTC.

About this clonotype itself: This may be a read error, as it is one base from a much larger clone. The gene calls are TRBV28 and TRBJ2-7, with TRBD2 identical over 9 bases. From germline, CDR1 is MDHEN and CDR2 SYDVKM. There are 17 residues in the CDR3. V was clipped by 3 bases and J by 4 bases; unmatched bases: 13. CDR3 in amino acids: CASSFLLTAGGPYEQYF. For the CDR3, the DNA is TGTGCCAGCAGTTTCCTACTCACAGCGGGAGGACCTTACGAGCAGTACTTC.

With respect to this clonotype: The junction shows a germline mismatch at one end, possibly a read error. The DNA of the CDR3 is TGTGCAAGCAGTTCGGGCCGGGACAGGAGGGGCCACGAGCAGTACTTC. Amino acids: CASSSGRDRRGHEQYF. This sequence joins TRBV28 and TRBJ2-7; the match to TRBD1 covers 8 bases. This CDR3 is 16 amino acids long. Looked up from germline, CDR1 is MDHEN and CDR2 is SYDVKM.

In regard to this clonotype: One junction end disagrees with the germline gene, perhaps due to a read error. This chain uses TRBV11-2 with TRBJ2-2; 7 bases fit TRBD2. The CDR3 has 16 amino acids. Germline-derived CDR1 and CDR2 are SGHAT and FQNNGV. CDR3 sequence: CTSSPTPAGTTGELFF. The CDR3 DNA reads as TGTACCAGCAGCCCAACACCGGCGGGGACTACCGGGGAGCTGTTTTTC.

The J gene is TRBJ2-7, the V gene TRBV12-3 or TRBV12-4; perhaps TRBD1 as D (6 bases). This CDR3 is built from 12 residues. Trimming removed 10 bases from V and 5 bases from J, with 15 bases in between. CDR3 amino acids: CANSLQGDEQYF. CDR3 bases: TGTGCCAACAGCTTACAGGGAGACGAGCAGTACTTC.

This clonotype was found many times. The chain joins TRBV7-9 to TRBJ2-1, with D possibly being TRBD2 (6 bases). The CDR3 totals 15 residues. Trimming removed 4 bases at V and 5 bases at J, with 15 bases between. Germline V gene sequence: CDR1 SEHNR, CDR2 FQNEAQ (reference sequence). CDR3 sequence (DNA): TGTGCCAGCAGCTCCGCGGGACTGCCTCACAATGAGCAGTTCTTC. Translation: CASSSAGLPHNEQFF.

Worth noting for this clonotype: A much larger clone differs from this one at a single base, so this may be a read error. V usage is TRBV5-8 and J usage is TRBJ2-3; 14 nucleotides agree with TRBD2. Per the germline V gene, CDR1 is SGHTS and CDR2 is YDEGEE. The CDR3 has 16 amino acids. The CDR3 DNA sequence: TGTGCCAACAGCATAGGGACTAGCGGGAGTTCAGATACGCAGTATTTT. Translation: CANSIGTSGSSDTQYF.

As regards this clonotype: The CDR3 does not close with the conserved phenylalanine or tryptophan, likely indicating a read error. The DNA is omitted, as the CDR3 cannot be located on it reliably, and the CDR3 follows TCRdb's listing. The CDR3 protein is CASSQVGRRLHL. The V and J genes are TRBV4-1 and TRBJ1-2. The CDR3 has 12 amino acids, counting both end residues. The germline gives CDR1 MGHRA, CDR2 YSYEKL.

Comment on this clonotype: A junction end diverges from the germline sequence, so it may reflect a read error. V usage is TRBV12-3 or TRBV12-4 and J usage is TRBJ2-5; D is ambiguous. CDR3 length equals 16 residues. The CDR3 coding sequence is TGTGCCAGCAGTTTGTGGCCCCGGAAGGATACAGAGACCCACTATTTC. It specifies CASSLWPRKDTETHYF.

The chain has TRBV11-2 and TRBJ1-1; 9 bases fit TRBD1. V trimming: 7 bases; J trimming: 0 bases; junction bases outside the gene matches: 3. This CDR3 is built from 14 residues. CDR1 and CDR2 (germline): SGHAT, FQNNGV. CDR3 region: CASKQGAVNTEAFF. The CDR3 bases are TGTGCCAGCAAACAGGGGGCGGTGAACACTGAAGCTTTCTTT. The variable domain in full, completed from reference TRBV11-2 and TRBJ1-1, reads EAGVAQSPRYKIIEKRQSVAFWCNPISGHATLYWYQQILGQGPKLLIQFQNNGVVDDSQLPKDRFSAERLKGVDSTLKIQPAKLEDSAVYLCASKQGAVNTEAFFGQGTRLTVV.

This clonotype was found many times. The CDR3 DNA reads as TGTGCCAGCAGCCCGGACCATCTAGAGCAGTTCTTC. This sequence encodes CASSPDHLEQFF. V gene TRBV7-9 combines with J gene TRBJ2-1; no firm D call. The CDR3 runs 12 residues. Germline-derived CDR1 and CDR2 are SEHNR and FQNEAQ (reference sequence). Trimming pared 5 bases from V and 10 bases from J, leaving 12 bases between.

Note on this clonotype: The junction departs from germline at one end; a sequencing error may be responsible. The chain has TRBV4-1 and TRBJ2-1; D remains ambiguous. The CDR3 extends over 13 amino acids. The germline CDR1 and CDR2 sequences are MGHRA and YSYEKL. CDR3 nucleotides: TGCGCCAACAGCCAACCACCCGTTAATGAGCAATTCTTC. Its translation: CANSQPPVNEQFF.